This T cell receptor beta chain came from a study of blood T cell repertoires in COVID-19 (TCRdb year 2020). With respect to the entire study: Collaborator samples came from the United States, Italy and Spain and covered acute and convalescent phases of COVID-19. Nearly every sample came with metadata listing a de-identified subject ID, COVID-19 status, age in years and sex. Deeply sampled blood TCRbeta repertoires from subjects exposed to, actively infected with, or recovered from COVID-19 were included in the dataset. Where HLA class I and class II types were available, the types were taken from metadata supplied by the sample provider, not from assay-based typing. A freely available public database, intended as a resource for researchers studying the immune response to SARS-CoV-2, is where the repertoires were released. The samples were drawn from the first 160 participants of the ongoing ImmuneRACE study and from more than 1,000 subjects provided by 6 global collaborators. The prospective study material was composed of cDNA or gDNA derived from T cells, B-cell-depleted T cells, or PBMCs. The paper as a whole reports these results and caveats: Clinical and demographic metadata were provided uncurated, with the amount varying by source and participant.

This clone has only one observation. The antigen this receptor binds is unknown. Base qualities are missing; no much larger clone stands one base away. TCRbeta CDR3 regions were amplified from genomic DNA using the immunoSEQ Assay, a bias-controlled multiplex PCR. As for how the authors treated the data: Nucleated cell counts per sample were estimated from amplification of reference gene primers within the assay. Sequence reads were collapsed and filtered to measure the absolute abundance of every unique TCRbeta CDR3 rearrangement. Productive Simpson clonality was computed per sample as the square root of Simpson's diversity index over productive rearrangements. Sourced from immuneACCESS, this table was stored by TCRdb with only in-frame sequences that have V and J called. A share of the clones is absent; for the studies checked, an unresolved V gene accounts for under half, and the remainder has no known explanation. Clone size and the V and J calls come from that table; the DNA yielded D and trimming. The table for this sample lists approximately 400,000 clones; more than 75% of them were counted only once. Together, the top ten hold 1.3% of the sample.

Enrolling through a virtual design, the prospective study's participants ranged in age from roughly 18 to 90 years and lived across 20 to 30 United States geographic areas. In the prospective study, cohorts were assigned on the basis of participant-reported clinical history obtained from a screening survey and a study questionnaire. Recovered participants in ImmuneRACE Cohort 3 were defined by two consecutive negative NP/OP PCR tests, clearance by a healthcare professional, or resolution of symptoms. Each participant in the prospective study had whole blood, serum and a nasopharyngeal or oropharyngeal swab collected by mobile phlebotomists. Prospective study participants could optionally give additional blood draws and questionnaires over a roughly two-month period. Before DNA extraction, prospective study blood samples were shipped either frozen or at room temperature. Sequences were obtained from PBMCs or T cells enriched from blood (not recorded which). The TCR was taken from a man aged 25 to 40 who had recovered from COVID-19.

CDR3 sequence: CASSPELDSYEQYF. The DNA sequence is TGTGCCAGCAGTCCCGAATTAGATTCCTACGAGCAGTACTTC. The chain joins TRBV6-5 to TRBJ2-7, with the D segment identity uncertain. The CDR3 holds 14 amino acids from the cysteine to the phenylalanine. The only DNA kept is the CDR3, 42 bases in frame from the first base. V is reduced by 5 bases and J by 1 base, leaving a spacing of 12 bases between them. CDR1 and CDR2 are drawn from the germline V gene: MNHEY, SVGAGI.